This T cell receptor (beta chain) was profiled in a study of CXCR3-negative and CXCR3-positive naive CD8 T cells. In preparing the TRB cDNA libraries, 5' RACE with UMI labels was used. TCRdb reprocessed the 5' RACE reads, keeping one entry per CDR3 protein, no DNA. With 150,000 or so distinct CDR3 sequences in the sample, the ten largest clones hold just under 0.5%. A remark on this clonotype: Its specificity is unknown.

The CDR3 loop spans 15 amino acids. CDR1 and CDR2 (germline): DFQATT, SNEGSKA (reference sequence). Study-wide results and limits: CXCR3-positive naive cells had more hydrophobic TRB CDR3s than CXCR3-negative naive cells.

Material: naive CXCR3- CD8+ T cells from blood. Documented subset: CD45RO-CCR7+CD27+CD95- naive CD8+ T cells lacking CXCR3 (TNR3-). V and J are TRBV20-1 and TRBJ2-7; TCRdb reports TRBD2, a call that lacks DNA to check it against. The TCR was taken from a human donor in good health. Some clones in this sample may be carry-over from other donors' samples. This CDR3 is CSAEKEDRPPYEQYF.